Presented here are 7 T cell receptor beta chains from one specimen sequenced in a study of OX40 agonist ivuxolimab in advanced cancers. Using immunoSEQ multiplex PCR, the repertoire was profiled, and TCRdb retains in-frame clones only, with some absent. The sample contains tens of thousands of clones, 87% of which appear only once. The sample in question was CD4+ or CD8+ T cells sorted from blood, obtained in a trial of the OX40 agonist ivuxolimab. The receptors shown here come from an adult with an advanced solid tumor such as melanoma, head and neck, liver or kidney cancer.

The chain is built from TRBV18 and TRBJ1-4; D unresolved. Trimming pared 5 bases from V and 10 bases from J, leaving 17 bases between. The CDR3 contains 14 residues. Germline loops: CDR1 KGHSH, CDR2 LQKENI. The CDR3 spells CASSSTAQEGKLFF. CDR3 in DNA: TGTGCCAGCTCATCCACGGCTCAGGAGGGAAAACTGTTTTTT.

CDR3 residues: CASSSPSGPYNSPLHF. In DNA, the CDR3 is TGTGCCAGCAGCTCCCCCTCGGGGCCCTATAATTCACCCCTCCACTTT. The gene calls are TRBV9 and TRBJ1-6; the D gene is possibly TRBD1 (5 bases). This CDR3 comprises 16 residues. V shed 4 bases and J shed 2 bases, with 13 bases lying between them. The V gene's germline CDR1 is SGDLS and CDR2 YYNGEE. Looking up the rest from reference TRBV9 and TRBJ1-6 gives the full variable domain: DSGVTQTPKHLITATGQRVTLRCSPRSGDLSVYWYQQSLDQGLQFLIQYYNGEERAKGNILERFSAQQFPDLHSELNLSSLELGDSALYFCASSSPSGPYNSPLHFGNGTRLTVT.

This rearrangement joins TRBV9 to TRBJ1-1, with 8 bases fitting TRBD1. Trimming took 4 bases from V and 4 from J; bases not matched to a gene: 9. The length of the CDR3 is 15 residues. Germline V gene data show CDR1 as SGDLS and CDR2 as YYNGEE. CDR3 coding DNA: TGTGCCAGCAGCACTCGGACAGGGAGGGCCACTGAAGCTTTCTTT. Its translation: CASSTRTGRATEAFF.

The CDR3 DNA follows: TGCAGTGCTTTAATGACTAAAGGGGCTTTCTTT. It is translated as CSALMTKGAFF. The chain employs TRBV20-1 and TRBJ1-1, with D unresolved. The CDR3 loop spans 11 amino acids. Trimming took off 5 bases at V and 11 bases at J, with 15 bases between the two ends. Looked up from germline, CDR1 is DFQATT and CDR2 is SNEGSKA (reference sequence).

V is TRBV2 and J is TRBJ1-3; weak D call: TRBD1 (6 bases). V lost 7 bases, J lost 7 bases, and 17 bases lay in between. The germline V gene has CDR1 SNHLY and CDR2 FYNNEI. This CDR3 has 14 amino acids. DNA of the CDR3: TGTGCCAGCATTCTGAGGGGGGCGATTAACACCATATATTTT. Translating gives CASILRGAINTIYF.

This clone was detected only once. The rearrangement links TRBV5-4 to TRBJ1-1, with a possible D match to TRBD1 (6 bases). Trimming stripped 5 bases from V and 1 base from J, with 15 bases between. The CDR3 spans 15 residues. The germline CDR1 and CDR2 sequences are SGHNT and YYREEE (reference sequence). The CDR3 here is CASRPAGTRNTEAFF. The DNA of the CDR3 is TGTGCCAGCAGACCGGCCGGGACACGGAACACTGAAGCTTTCTTT.

The genes are TRBV27 and TRBJ1-1, with 7 bases that match TRBD1. J lost 5 bases, V lost 6 bases, and 6 bases had no gene match. Germline assignment: CDR1 MNHEY and CDR2 SMNVEV (reference sequence). The CDR3 spans 13 residues. The CDR3 loop reads CASRTGQQTEAFF. The CDR3 region has the DNA TGTGCCAGCAGGACGGGACAGCAGACTGAAGCTTTCTTT.